The 11 T cell receptor beta chains given below trace back to one sample, sequenced in a study of T-cell reconstitution after alpha-beta-depleted transplantation in children (dated by TCRdb to 2016 to 2017). Library prep was done by PCR. The sequencer listed for this sample is Illumina HiSeq 2500. Molecular barcoding was employed in the preparation of TCR libraries, with unique molecular identifiers being used to normalize TCRbeta repertoire quantification. The public reads were reanalyzed by TCRdb: fastp trimming at Q25, MiXCR alignment, in-frame beta chains only. CDR3 protein duplicates are merged, each entry listing the most common genes and DNA. For this sample the table gives some 350,000 distinct CDR3 sequences, of which 10% were detected only once. Less than 2.5% of the sample goes to the ten largest clones. The source was PBMCs from the stem cell graft donor, collected from the stem cell graft. These receptors were collected from a human donor who donated a stem cell graft to a child with acute lymphoblastic leukemia.

V and J are TRBV20-1 and TRBJ2-3; D is perhaps TRBD2 (6 bases). Trimming took off 2 bases at V and 3 bases at J, with 9 bases between the two ends. The germline gives CDR1 DFQATT, CDR2 SNEGSKA (reference sequence). The CDR3 runs 13 residues. CDR3: CSARYGGTDTQYF. The CDR3 nucleotides read TGCAGTGCTAGATACGGGGGAACAGATACGCAGTATTTT.

This clonotype showed up just a few times. The chain is built from TRBV12-3 or TRBV12-4 and TRBJ1-1; possibly TRBD1 for D (6 bases). CDR3 length equals 14 residues. Trimming cost V 6 bases and J 4 bases, with 15 bases left between them. The CDR3 nucleotides read TGTGCCAGCAGCTCCGCGGGGGCGCGCACTGAAGCTTTCTTT. Its protein is CASSSAGARTEAFF.

This clonotype was found a few times. The chain uses TRBV7-2 and TRBJ1-1, with D unresolved. The germline CDR1 and CDR2 sequences are SGHTA and FQGNSA. V was trimmed by 5 bases and J by 1 base, leaving 8 bases between them. This CDR3 has 13 residues. The CDR3 DNA follows: TGTGCCAGCAGCCAAATGACGAACACTGAAGCTTTCTTT. It specifies CASSQMTNTEAFF.

This clonotype was seen more than once but under ten times. The chain carries TRBV4-1 and TRBJ2-5, with D possibly called TRBD1 or TRBD2 (5 bases each). Germline V gene data show CDR1 as MGHRA and CDR2 as YSYEKL. Trimming took 6 bases from V and 5 from J, leaving 22 bases between them. This CDR3 is built from 16 residues. The CDR3 spells CASSGVHRDAQETQYF. CDR3 coding DNA: TGCGCCAGCAGTGGGGTCCACCGGGACGCCCAGGAGACCCAGTACTTC.

Many counts were recorded for this clonotype. V is TRBV5-1 and J is TRBJ1-1; D call uncertain. The V gene lost 3 bases and the J gene lost 1 base, with 7 bases spanning the gap. The length of the CDR3 is 13 residues. Germline lookup yields CDR1 SGHRS and CDR2 YFSETQ. CDR3 region: CASSSAGNTEAFF. CDR3 nucleotides: TGCGCCAGCAGCTCGGCAGGGAACACTGAAGCTTTCTTT.

The CDR3 coding sequence is TGCAGTGCTAGAGCGGGCCCTCTACGGCATGGCTACACCTTC. Protein: CSARAGPLRHGYTF. The chain links TRBV20-1 to TRBJ1-2, with D unresolved. With 1 base removed from V and 6 bases from J, the gap between germline ends came to 15 bases. The germline V gene encodes CDR1 DFQATT and CDR2 SNEGSKA (reference sequence). The length of the CDR3 is 14 residues.

This clonotype was recorded many times. The chain employs TRBV4-3 and TRBJ2-2; TRBD1 matches 8 bases. Germline V gene data show CDR1 as LGHNA and CDR2 as YSLEER. The ends lost 0 bases at V and 3 bases at J; junction bases unmatched: 9. The CDR3 has 18 residues. The CDR3 spells CASSQDPFRGLDTGELFF. The CDR3 DNA sequence: TGCGCCAGCAGCCAAGATCCCTTCAGGGGGCTGGACACCGGGGAGCTGTTTTTT.

This clonotype was seen more than once but under ten times. V is TRBV20-1 and J is TRBJ1-2; the D gene is possibly TRBD1 (5 bases). CDR3 length: 15 amino acids. Deletions cut 6 bases from V and 3 bases from J, with 20 bases between. CDR1 is DFQATT, CDR2 SNEGSKA, per germline (reference sequence). For the CDR3, the DNA is TGCAGTGCATCCGGGACGGGGGGGGTTGACTATGGCTACACCTTC. Protein: CSASGTGGVDYGYTF.

The chain couples TRBV7-3 to TRBJ1-1; D possibly corresponds to TRBD1 (5 bases). In germline, CDR1 is SGHTA, CDR2 FQGTGA. V was clipped by 4 bases and J by 3 bases, with 9 bases between them. This CDR3 has 13 amino acids. The CDR3 bases are TGTGCCAGCAGCTGGACATCCCACACTGAAGCTTTCTTT. As protein: CASSWTSHTEAFF.

CDR3 bases: TGTGCCAGCAGCTTAGGGCTACAGGGGACTACAGATACGCAGTATTTT. Protein: CASSLGLQGTTDTQYF. The genes are TRBV7-2 and TRBJ2-3; D is possibly TRBD1 (7 bases). Germline V gives CDR1 SGHTA, CDR2 FQGNSA. The CDR3 is made up of 16 amino acids. Trimming shortened V by 1 base and J by 3 bases, and 14 bases separated the two germline ends. Based on the CDR3 plus reference TRBV7-2 and TRBJ2-3, the full variable domain is GAGVSQSPSNKVTEKGKDVELRCDPISGHTALYWYRQSLGQGLEFLIYFQGNSAPDKSGLPSDRFSAERTGGSVSTLTIQRTQQEDSAVYLCASSLGLQGTTDTQYFGPGTRLTVL.

This clonotype was counted at least ten times. The chain recombines TRBV7-2 with TRBJ2-2, with 10 bases aligning to TRBD2. Trimming cost V 4 bases and J 4 bases; bases outside gene matches: 3. Germline V gives CDR1 SGHTA, CDR2 FQGNSA. The CDR3 is 15 residues long. The chain's CDR3 is CASSSSGRGTGELFF. The CDR3 DNA sequence: TGTGCCAGCAGCTCTAGCGGGAGAGGCACCGGGGAGCTGTTTTTT. The full variable domain, with the rest looked up from reference TRBV7-2 and TRBJ2-2, is GAGVSQSPSNKVTEKGKDVELRCDPISGHTALYWYRQSLGQGLEFLIYFQGNSAPDKSGLPSDRFSAERTGGSVSTLTIQRTQQEDSAVYLCASSSSGRGTGELFFGEGSRLTVL.